This T cell receptor beta chain was identified in a study of blood T cell repertoires in COVID-19. Whole-study context: Samples of COVID-19 (acute and convalescent) were obtained from the United States, Italy and Spain. T cells, B-cell-depleted T cells, or PBMCs supplied cDNA or gDNA.

CDR3 length: 16 residues. CDR1 is LNHDA and CDR2 is SQIVND in the germline V gene (reference sequence). V trimming: 4 bases; J trimming: 1 base; junction bases outside the gene matches: 7. How the authors handled the data: Quantification of nucleated cells was approximated via reference gene primer amplification. Generated by immunoSEQ multiplex PCR, the TCRdb table keeps only in-frame clones and is missing some. V, J and clone size derive from that table, while D and trimming were established from the DNA sequence. Of approximately 280,000 clones in the sample, roughly 89% are singletons; the top ten hold 4.6%.

Specimen: peripheral blood. The sequence derives from a middle-aged man with acute or convalescent COVID-19. The V call is TRBV19, the J call TRBJ2-5; 9 bases line up with TRBD1. The CDR3 reads CASSRTGAGGQETQYF. The CDR3 region has the DNA TGTGCCAGTAGTAGGACAGGGGCCGGCGGCCAAGAGACCCAGTACTTC.